A single sample is the source of the 13 T cell receptor beta chains below, sequenced in a study of identical twins. TCRdb itself ran the 5' RACE reads through MiXCR, one entry per CDR3 protein. This sample has approximately 600,000 distinct CDR3 sequences; roughly 7.1% occur once, and the top ten carry 1.6%. The data were also submitted as part of a second study, on yellow fever vaccine responses in identical twins.

The sample was PBMCs. The receptors derive from a woman aged 18-29 years in good health.

In this sample, this clonotype turned up a few times. The chain recombines TRBV20-1 with TRBJ2-3; D is ambiguous. Between the trimmed V and J ends, which lost 5 bases and 0 bases, there was a span of 15 bases. The CDR3 loop spans 15 amino acids. The germline CDR1 and CDR2 sequences are DFQATT and SNEGSKA (reference sequence). The DNA of the CDR3 is TGCAGTGCTCCCCGAGGTGACCAAAGCACAGATACGCAGTATTTT. Translated, it gives CSAPRGDQSTDTQYF.

This clonotype was observed many times. V gene TRBV12-3 or TRBV12-4 combines with J gene TRBJ1-6; D might be TRBD1 (6 bases). This CDR3 is 18 amino acids long. V was clipped by 2 bases and J by 10 bases, with 24 bases between them. CDR3 residues: CASSLRLDSLTFRSPLHF. The DNA for the CDR3 is TGTGCCAGCAGTTTACGGTTGGACAGTCTCACATTTCGGTCACCCCTCCACTTT.

The chain uses TRBV27 and TRBJ2-1; 9 nucleotides align to TRBD1. The V and J ends lost 6 bases and 8 bases, in that order; junction bases with no gene match: 8. Germline V gives CDR1 MNHEY, CDR2 SMNVEV (reference sequence). This CDR3 is 14 amino acids long. CDR3 in DNA: TGTGCCAGCAGACCGGGACAGGGTGTTCATGAGCAGTTCTTC. It specifies CASRPGQGVHEQFF.

Only a few counts were recorded for this clonotype. The V call is TRBV12-3 or TRBV12-4, the J call TRBJ2-1, with D perhaps given as TRBD1 or TRBD2 (6 bases each). The V end was cut by 5 bases, the J end by 12 bases, with 20 bases between. CDR3 length equals 14 residues. CDR3 sequence (DNA): TGTGCCAGCAGTGGAGGGACACCCCAAGAAGGGCAGTTCTTC. Protein: CASSGGTPQEGQFF.

This clonotype has ten or more counts. The V call is TRBV12-5, the J call TRBJ2-1; a possible D gene is TRBD2 (5 bases). Germline CDR1 LGHNT, CDR2 FRNRAP. CDR3 size: 17 residues. V was cut by 0 bases and J by 0 bases, with 12 bases left in between. Written as DNA, the CDR3 is TGTGCTAGTGGTTTGGTAGTCGTGAGGGACTCCTACAATGAGCAGTTCTTC. Encoded protein: CASGLVVVRDSYNEQFF.

The J gene is TRBJ2-1, the V gene TRBV12-5; D unclear. Trimming removed 0 bases from V and 4 bases from J, with 10 bases in between. Germline lookup yields CDR1 LGHNT and CDR2 FRNRAP. The CDR3 runs 15 residues. This CDR3 is CASGLVLSPYNEQFF. The CDR3 bases are TGTGCTAGTGGTTTGGTACTTTCCCCATACAATGAGCAGTTCTTC.

The sample holds many counts of this clonotype. The V and J genes are TRBV7-6 and TRBJ2-3; D gene uncertain. The ends were cut back, 5 bases at V and 8 bases at J, with 20 bases in the middle. The CDR3 has 15 residues. Germline loops: CDR1 SGHVS, CDR2 FNYEAQ. Here the CDR3 DNA reads TGTGCCAGCAGCGACCCGTTCCTCGTGGGCGCTACGCAGTATTTT. Its translation is CASSDPFLVGATQYF.

This clonotype was recorded only once. The chain couples TRBV10-3 to TRBJ2-7; 10 nucleotides line up with TRBD1. This CDR3 region has 14 residues. The ends lost 6 bases at V and 5 bases at J; junction bases unmatched: 7. Germline V gene lookup returns CDR1 ENHRY and CDR2 SYGVKD. CDR3 in amino acids: CAIRVTGGGHEQYF. The CDR3 DNA reads TGTGCCATCAGAGTGACAGGGGGCGGCCACGAGCAGTACTTC.

V is TRBV20-1 and J is TRBJ2-4; D possibly corresponds to TRBD2 (6 bases). This CDR3 contains 12 residues. The V gene's germline CDR1 is DFQATT and CDR2 SNEGSKA (reference sequence). Trimming took 6 bases from V and 7 from J, leaving 13 bases between them. Written as DNA, the CDR3 is TGCAGTGCGTTTCCTGGGGGGAACATTCAGTACTTC. It translates to CSAFPGGNIQYF.

In this sample, this clonotype turned up a few times. The V and J genes are TRBV12-3 or TRBV12-4 and TRBJ2-2; 13 bases are a match to TRBD2. With V trimmed by 6 bases and J by 7 bases, 8 bases remained unmatched. The CDR3 has 16 residues. In DNA form, the CDR3 reads TGTGCCAGCAGCCTCGGGACTAGCGGGATTGGCGGGGAGCTGTTTTTT. This codes for CASSLGTSGIGGELFF.

This chain connects TRBV7-9 to TRBJ2-7, with TRBD1 matching over 8 bases. The trim removed 5 bases at V and 6 bases at J, leaving 12 bases unmatched. Germline CDR1 is SEHNR and CDR2 is FQNEAQ (reference sequence). The CDR3 runs to 15 residues. This CDR3 is CASSPARTGTPEQYF. The DNA for the CDR3 is TGTGCCAGCAGCCCCGCCCGGACAGGGACGCCCGAGCAGTACTTC. Complete variable domain (other parts from reference TRBV7-9 and TRBJ2-7): DTGVSQNPRHKITKRGQNVTFRCDPISEHNRLYWYRQTLGQGPEFLTYFQNEAQLEKSRLLSDRFSAERPKGSFSTLEIQRTEQGDSAMYLCASSPARTGTPEQYFGPGTRLTVT.

For this clonotype: A much bigger clone sits one base away, suggesting this may be a read error. The genes are TRBV6-7 and TRBJ1-1; D uncertain. TRBV6-7 is classed as an ORF, of uncertain function. CDR3 length: 14 amino acids. V lost 0 bases, J lost 0 bases, and 5 bases lay in between. The CDR3 region is CASSYSKVNTEAFF. The DNA for the CDR3 is TGTGCCAGCAGTTACTCGAAGGTGAACACTGAAGCTTTCTTT.

This clonotype was counted only a few times. This chain joins TRBV7-9 and TRBJ2-1; 9 bases agree with TRBD2. Germline V gene lookup returns CDR1 SEHNR and CDR2 FQNEAQ (reference sequence). V lost 10 bases and J lost 8; bases outside the gene matches: 15. The CDR3 extends over 15 amino acids. The CDR3 coding sequence is TGTGCCACCAAAGGAGTAGCGGGAGCTCGGGATGAGCAGTTCTTC. Its protein product is CATKGVAGARDEQFF.